What follows are 32 T cell receptor beta chains derived from one specimen sequenced in a study of monozygotic twins with inflammatory bowel disease. With the 5' RACE reads reprocessed, TCRdb shows one record per CDR3 protein and no DNA. This sample's table has approximately 400,000 distinct CDR3 sequences. Material: blood. These receptors all come from a human donor with ulcerative colitis or Crohn's disease, or a healthy co-twin of an affected twin (not recorded which).

This chain links TRBV9 with TRBJ2-3; TCRdb reports TRBD2, a call that lacks DNA to check it against. The length of the CDR3 is 13 residues. Germline V lookup: CDR1 SGDLS, CDR2 YYNGEE. The chain's CDR3 is CASRGLGGDTQHF. Full variable domain (remainder filled in from reference TRBV9 and TRBJ2-3): DSGVTQTPKHLITATGQRVTLRCSPRSGDLSVYWYQQSLDQGLQFLIQYYNGEERAKGNILERFSAQQFPDLHSELNLSSLELGDSALYFCASRGLGGDTQHFGPGTRLTVL.

This rearrangement joins TRBV7-3 to TRBJ2-2; TCRdb's D call of TRBD2 is untestable without DNA. Germline lookup yields CDR1 SGHTA and CDR2 FQGTGA. The CDR3 extends over 16 amino acids. CDR3 loop: CASSLYGGTNTGELFF.

The chain combines TRBV4-1 with TRBJ1-1. This CDR3 is 15 amino acids long. Germline V gene sequence: CDR1 MGHRA, CDR2 YSYEKL. The CDR3 sequence is CASSQREGREAEAFF.

This chain uses TRBV5-1 with TRBJ2-2. The CDR3 has 14 amino acids. CDR1 is SGHRS, CDR2 YFSETQ, per germline. Here the CDR3 reads CASRLLGLDGELFF.

The CDR3 protein is CASSEAGGAGGYTF. The chain is built from TRBV6-1 and TRBJ1-2; the D gene TCRdb calls, TRBD1, cannot be checked with no DNA. The CDR3 totals 14 residues. CDR1 is MNHNS and CDR2 is SASEGT in the germline V gene.

J is TRBJ1-4 and V is TRBV4-2. This CDR3 has 16 amino acids. CDR1 is LGHNA and CDR2 is YNFKEQ in the germline V gene. The CDR3: CASSPEFLATNEKLFF.

The chain combines TRBV14 with TRBJ2-7; TCRdb picks TRBD1, but there is no DNA to check that call. The CDR3 has 15 residues. Looked up from germline, CDR1 is SGHDN and CDR2 is FVKESK. The CDR3 region is CASSQGTTAGAIQYF. The complete variable domain, with remaining parts taken from reference TRBV14 and TRBJ2-7, reads EAGVTQFPSHSVIEKGQTVTLRCDPISGHDNLYWYRRVMGKEIKFLLHFVKESKQDESGMPNNRFLAERTGGTYSTLKVQPAELEDSGVYFCASSQGTTAGAIQYFGPGTRLTVT.

J is TRBJ2-2 and V is TRBV7-2; the D call of TRBD1 rests on TCRdb alone, since no DNA is present to check it. Germline lookup yields CDR1 SGHTA and CDR2 FQGNSA. The CDR3 loop spans 15 amino acids. The CDR3 sequence is CASSFRDDNTGELFF.

This chain connects TRBV4-3 to TRBJ1-3; TCRdb designates TRBD1, a call that cannot be tested without DNA. Germline V gene sequence: CDR1 LGHNA, CDR2 YSLEER. The CDR3 sequence is 15 residues long. CDR3 sequence reads: CASSHLTGSGNTIYF.

The chain couples TRBV11-2 to TRBJ1-2. CDR3 length: 15 residues. Germline V lookup: CDR1 SGHAT, CDR2 FQNNGV. The CDR3 protein is CASSLEPHGNYGYTF.

The gene calls are TRBV6-2 or TRBV6-3 and TRBJ2-7. Germline V gene data show CDR1 as MNHEY and CDR2 as SVGEGT. The CDR3 totals 13 residues. The CDR3 spells CASSYSMTYEQYF.

This rearrangement joins TRBV4-1 to TRBJ2-1; TCRdb's D call of TRBD2 is untestable without DNA. Germline CDR1 MGHRA, CDR2 YSYEKL. The CDR3 has 16 amino acids. The CDR3: CASSQSPSSGQGEQFF.

The genes are TRBV6-2 or TRBV6-3 and TRBJ2-1; the D gene TCRdb calls, TRBD2, cannot be checked with no DNA. Germline CDR1 reads MNHEY; CDR2 reads SVGEGT. The CDR3 length is 15 residues. This CDR3 reads CATLLWRGSVNEQFF.

V usage is TRBV6-1 and J usage is TRBJ2-7; TCRdb picks TRBD1, but there is no DNA to check that call. Germline lookup yields CDR1 MNHNS and CDR2 SASEGT. CDR3 length: 14 residues. This CDR3 is CASSARDRAYEQYF.

The V call is TRBV20-1, the J call TRBJ1-5; as DNA is missing, the TRBD1 call by TCRdb cannot be tested. CDR1 and CDR2 (germline): DFQATT, SNEGSKA (reference sequence). This CDR3 is built from 15 residues. The CDR3 loop is CSASVWQGTNQPQHF.

This chain uses TRBV20-1 with TRBJ1-5. The CDR3 totals 13 residues. Germline assignment: CDR1 DFQATT and CDR2 SNEGSKA (reference sequence). The CDR3 sequence is CSASDGGNQPQHF.

Here the CDR3 reads CSAVGGGLINEQFF. The V and J genes are TRBV20-1 and TRBJ2-1; TCRdb outputs TRBD2, but without DNA this stays unchecked. CDR1 is DFQATT and CDR2 is SNEGSKA in the germline V gene (reference sequence). The CDR3 loop spans 14 amino acids.

This chain uses TRBV5-1 with TRBJ2-3; TCRdb returns TRBD2, unconfirmable since there is no DNA. Germline values: CDR1 SGHRS, CDR2 YFSETQ. CDR3 length: 15 amino acids. CDR3 sequence reads: CASSYGSGSSDTQYF.

This chain's CDR3 is CASSVAGQSSYEQYF. This chain uses TRBV9 with TRBJ2-7. The CDR3 sequence is 15 residues long. Germline assignment: CDR1 SGDLS and CDR2 YYNGEE.

This sequence joins TRBV20-1 and TRBJ2-7; the D call from TCRdb, TRBD2, cannot be confirmed without DNA. Germline V CDR1 and CDR2: DFQATT, SNEGSKA (reference sequence). The CDR3 is 14 residues long. Here the CDR3 reads CSAPTSGGNYEQYF.

V usage is TRBV28 and J usage is TRBJ2-2. Per the germline V gene, CDR1 is MDHEN and CDR2 is SYDVKM. This CDR3 is built from 11 residues. This CDR3 reads CASSLTGELFF.

This chain links TRBV18 with TRBJ1-1; TCRdb returns TRBD1, unconfirmable since there is no DNA. Germline lookup yields CDR1 KGHSH and CDR2 LQKENI. The CDR3 totals 13 residues. The CDR3 sequence is CASSRDRRGEAFF.

The CDR3 protein is CASSRTGGHQPQHF. The chain links TRBV28 to TRBJ1-5; the TRBD1 assignment by TCRdb is unverifiable without DNA. Germline loops: CDR1 MDHEN, CDR2 SYDVKM. The CDR3 length is 14 residues.

The chain uses TRBV20-1 and TRBJ2-5; the TRBD2 assignment by TCRdb is unverifiable without DNA. The CDR3 loop spans 15 amino acids. Germline values: CDR1 DFQATT, CDR2 SNEGSKA (reference sequence). The CDR3 loop reads CSARLAGGPQETQYF.

The chain carries TRBV6-1 and TRBJ1-4. This CDR3 region has 15 residues. The germline CDR1 and CDR2 sequences are MNHNS and SASEGT. CDR3 protein: CASSELLAFPEKLFF.

This CDR3 is CSAPDSASYEQYF. The chain carries TRBV20-1 and TRBJ2-7; the D gene TCRdb calls, TRBD2, cannot be checked with no DNA. The germline gives CDR1 DFQATT, CDR2 SNEGSKA (reference sequence). The length of the CDR3 is 13 residues.

This chain links TRBV7-2 with TRBJ2-7. The CDR3 has 14 residues. Germline lookup yields CDR1 SGHTA and CDR2 FQGNSA. CDR3: CASSLDRWSYEQYF. The full variable domain, with the rest looked up from reference TRBV7-2 and TRBJ2-7, is GAGVSQSPSNKVTEKGKDVELRCDPISGHTALYWYRQSLGQGLEFLIYFQGNSAPDKSGLPSDRFSAERTGGSVSTLTIQRTQQEDSAVYLCASSLDRWSYEQYFGPGTRLTVT.

The rearrangement links TRBV29-1 to TRBJ2-1; TCRdb selects TRBD1, and the lack of DNA leaves this call unchecked. The CDR3 totals 13 residues. CDR1 is SQVTM, CDR2 ANQGSEA, per germline. The CDR3: CSVSLGGTNEQFF.

The chain employs TRBV5-1 and TRBJ2-2. Per germline, CDR1 SGHRS and CDR2 YFSETQ. The CDR3 extends over 13 amino acids. CDR3 sequence reads: CASIEHNTGELFF.

The chain is built from TRBV12-3 or TRBV12-4 and TRBJ2-3. This CDR3 is built from 16 residues. The chain's CDR3 is CASSLGLQSSTDTQYF.

The chain is built from TRBV18 and TRBJ1-1; the TRBD1 assignment by TCRdb is unverifiable without DNA. The length of the CDR3 is 18 residues. The germline V gene has CDR1 KGHSH and CDR2 LQKENI. CDR3 sequence: CASSLYRLDREGNTEAFF. Together with reference TRBV18 and TRBJ1-1, the CDR3 gives the full variable domain: NAGVMQNPRHLVRRRGQEARLRCSPMKGHSHVYWYRQLPEEGLKFMVYLQKENIIDESGMPKERFSAEFPKEGPSILRIQQVVRGDSAAYFCASSLYRLDREGNTEAFFGQGTRLTVV.

This chain connects TRBV7-2 to TRBJ2-1; as DNA is missing, the TRBD1 call by TCRdb cannot be tested. Per germline, CDR1 SGHTA and CDR2 FQGNSA. CDR3 length: 15 amino acids. The CDR3 sequence: CASSLMGQGNNEQFF.